This T cell receptor (beta chain) was identified in a study of shared clonotypes between healthy human individuals. General study results and limits: Limitation of the genetic and exposure-history diversity represented came from the few donors.

A deep-level run was used for the assay. Each subset's genomic DNA was split evenly across several immunoSEQ plates. The table came from immunoSEQ multiplex PCR; TCRdb's copy has only in-frame clones and leaves some out. The table has about 500,000 clones, roughly three quarters seen once. This CDR3 has 14 amino acids. V lost 3 bases and J 0 bases, leaving 6 bases between the germline ends. The germline gives CDR1 SGDLS, CDR2 YYNGEE. In the case of this clone: The antigen is undetermined.

The sequence came from a middle-aged woman in good health. Some clones in this sample may be carry-over from other donors' samples. The sequencing sample was made of PBMCs. V and J are TRBV9 and TRBJ2-2; the D is unclear. The CDR3 DNA follows: TGTGCCAGCAGCGAACGACCGAACACCGGGGAGCTGTTTTTT. It codes for CASSERPNTGELFF.